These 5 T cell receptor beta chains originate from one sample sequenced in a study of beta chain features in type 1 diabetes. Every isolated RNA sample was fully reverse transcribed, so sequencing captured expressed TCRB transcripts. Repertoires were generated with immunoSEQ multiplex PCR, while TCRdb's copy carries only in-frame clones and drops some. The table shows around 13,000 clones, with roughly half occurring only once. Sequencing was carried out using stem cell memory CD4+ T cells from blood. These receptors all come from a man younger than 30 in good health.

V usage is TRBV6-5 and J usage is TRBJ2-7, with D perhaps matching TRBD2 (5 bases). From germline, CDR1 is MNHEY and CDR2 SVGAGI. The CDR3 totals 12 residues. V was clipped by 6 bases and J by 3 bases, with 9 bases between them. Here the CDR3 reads CASRSRDYEQYF. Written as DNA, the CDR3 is TGTGCCAGCAGATCCCGGGACTACGAGCAGTACTTC.

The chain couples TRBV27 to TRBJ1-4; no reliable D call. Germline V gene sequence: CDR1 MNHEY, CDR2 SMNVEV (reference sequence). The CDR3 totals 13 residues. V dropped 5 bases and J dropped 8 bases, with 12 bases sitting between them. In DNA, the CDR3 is TGTGCCAGCAGTCCAAGGGAGGGCGAAAAACTGTTTTTT. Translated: CASSPREGEKLFF.

The CDR3 region is CASSEAGTYEQYF. The CDR3 DNA reads TGTGCCAGCAGTGAGGCGGGGACCTACGAGCAGTACTTC. J is TRBJ2-7 and V is TRBV25-1; TRBD2 might be the D (6 bases). V lost 3 bases and J 2 bases, leaving 8 bases between the germline ends. Germline V gene data show CDR1 as MGHDK and CDR2 as SYGVNS. The CDR3 has 13 amino acids.

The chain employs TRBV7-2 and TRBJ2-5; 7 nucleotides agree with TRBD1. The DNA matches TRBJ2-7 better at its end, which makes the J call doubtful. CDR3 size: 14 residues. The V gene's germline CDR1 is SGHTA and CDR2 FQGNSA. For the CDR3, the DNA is TGTGCCAGCAGCTTAGTAGGGGGCAACTACGAGCAGTACTTC. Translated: CASSLVGGNYEQYF.

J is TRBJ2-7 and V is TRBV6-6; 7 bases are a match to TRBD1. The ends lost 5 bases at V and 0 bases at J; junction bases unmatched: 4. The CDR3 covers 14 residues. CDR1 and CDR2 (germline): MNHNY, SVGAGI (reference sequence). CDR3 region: CASSPQGSSYEQYF. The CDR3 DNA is TGTGCCAGCAGTCCACAGGGGTCCTCCTACGAGCAGTACTTC.